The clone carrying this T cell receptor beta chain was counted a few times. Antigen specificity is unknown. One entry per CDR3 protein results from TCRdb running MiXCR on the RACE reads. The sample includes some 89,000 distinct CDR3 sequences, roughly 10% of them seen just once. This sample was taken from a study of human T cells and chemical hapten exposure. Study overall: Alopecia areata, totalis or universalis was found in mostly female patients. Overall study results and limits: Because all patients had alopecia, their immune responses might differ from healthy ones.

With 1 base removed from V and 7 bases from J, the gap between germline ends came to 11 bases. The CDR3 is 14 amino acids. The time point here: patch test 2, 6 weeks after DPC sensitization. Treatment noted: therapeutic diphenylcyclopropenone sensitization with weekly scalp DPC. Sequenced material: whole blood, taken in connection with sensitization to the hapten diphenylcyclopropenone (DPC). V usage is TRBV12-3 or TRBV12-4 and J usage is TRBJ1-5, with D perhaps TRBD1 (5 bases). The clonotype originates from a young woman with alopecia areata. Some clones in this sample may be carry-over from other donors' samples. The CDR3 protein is CASSLGGEGQPQHF. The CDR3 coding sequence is TGTGCCAGCAGTTTAGGAGGGGAAGGACAGCCCCAGCATTTT.